This T cell receptor beta chain was captured by sequencing in a study of T cells after yellow fever vaccination. This clonotype was found a few times. Antigen: not known. Per germline, CDR1 LGHNA and CDR2 YSLEER. This CDR3 spans 16 amino acids. V was pared by 1 base and J by 8 bases, with 20 bases between. Findings and limits, study-wide: A faster peak, day 5 versus 15, was reached by the weaker secondary response.

TCRdb itself ran the 5' RACE reads through MiXCR, one entry per CDR3 protein. This sample yields approximately 70,000 distinct CDR3 sequences, of which over 6% are seen a single time; under 45% belongs to the top ten. Sequences were derived from CD8+ T cells sorted from PBMCs, sampled more than 35 days after the first yellow fever vaccination. The source is a man between 18 and 35 years old who received the YFV17D yellow fever vaccine. The rearrangement joins TRBV4-3 to TRBJ1-2, with a tentative D call TRBD1 (5 bases). The CDR3 DNA reads TGCGCCAGCAGCCAAGTGGTACGGGGGATTTCCCCCGGCTACACCTTC. As protein: CASSQVVRGISPGYTF.